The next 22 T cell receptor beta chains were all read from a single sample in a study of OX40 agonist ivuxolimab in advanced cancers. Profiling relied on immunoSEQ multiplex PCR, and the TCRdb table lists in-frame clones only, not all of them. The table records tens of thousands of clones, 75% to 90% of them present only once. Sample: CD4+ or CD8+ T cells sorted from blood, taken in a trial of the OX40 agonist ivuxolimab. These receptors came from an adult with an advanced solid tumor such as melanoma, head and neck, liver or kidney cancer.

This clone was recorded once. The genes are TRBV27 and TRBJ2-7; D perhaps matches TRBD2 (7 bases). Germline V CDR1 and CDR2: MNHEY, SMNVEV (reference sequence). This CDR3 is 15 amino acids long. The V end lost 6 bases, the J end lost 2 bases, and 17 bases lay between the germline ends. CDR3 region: CASRHTGTTTYEQYF. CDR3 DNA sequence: TGTGCCAGCAGACATACAGGGACTACAACCTACGAGCAGTACTTC.

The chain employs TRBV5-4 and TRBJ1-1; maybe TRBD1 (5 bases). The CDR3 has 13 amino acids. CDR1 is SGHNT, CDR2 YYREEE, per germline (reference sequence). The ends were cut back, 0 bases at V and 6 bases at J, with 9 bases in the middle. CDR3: CASSLGDGAEAFF. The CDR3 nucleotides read TGTGCCAGCAGCTTGGGGGACGGCGCTGAAGCTTTCTTT.

The CDR3 here is CASSPNREWLAGDLLETQYF. The CDR3, as DNA: TGTGCCAGCTCACCAAACCGAGAATGGCTGGCGGGAGATCTACTAGAGACCCAGTACTTC. The chain employs TRBV18 and TRBJ2-5; TRBD2 aligns across 7 bases. The V segment lost 2 bases and the J segment 4 bases; nucleotides outside the gene matches: 22. Germline V gene data show CDR1 as KGHSH and CDR2 as LQKENI. This CDR3 is built from 20 residues.

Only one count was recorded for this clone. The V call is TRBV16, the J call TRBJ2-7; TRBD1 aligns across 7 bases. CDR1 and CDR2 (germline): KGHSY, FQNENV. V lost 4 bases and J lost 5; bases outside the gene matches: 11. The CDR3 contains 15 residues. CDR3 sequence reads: CASSLVRQGRHEQYF. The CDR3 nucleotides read TGTGCCAGCAGCCTAGTACGACAGGGTCGACACGAGCAGTACTTC.

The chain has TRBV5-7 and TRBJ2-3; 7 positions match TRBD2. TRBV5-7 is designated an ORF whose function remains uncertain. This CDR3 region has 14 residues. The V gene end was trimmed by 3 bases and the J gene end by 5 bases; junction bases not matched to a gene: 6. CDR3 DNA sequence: TGTGCCAGCAGCTGGGGAGGGGCCGGAGATACGCAGTATTTT. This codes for CASSWGGAGDTQYF.

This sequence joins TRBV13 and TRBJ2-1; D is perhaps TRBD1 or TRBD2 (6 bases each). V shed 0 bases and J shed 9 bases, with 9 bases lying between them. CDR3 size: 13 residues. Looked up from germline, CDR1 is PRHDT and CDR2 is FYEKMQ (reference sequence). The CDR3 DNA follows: TGTGCCAGCAGCTTAGGGGGGGGCGGTGAGCAGTTCTTC. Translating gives CASSLGGGGEQFF.

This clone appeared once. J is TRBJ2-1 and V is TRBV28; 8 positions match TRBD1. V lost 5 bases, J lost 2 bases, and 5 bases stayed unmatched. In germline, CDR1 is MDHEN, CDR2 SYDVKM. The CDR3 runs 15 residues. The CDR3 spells CASSPGQAPYNEQFF. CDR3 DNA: TGTGCCAGCAGTCCGGGACAGGCACCCTACAATGAGCAGTTCTTC.

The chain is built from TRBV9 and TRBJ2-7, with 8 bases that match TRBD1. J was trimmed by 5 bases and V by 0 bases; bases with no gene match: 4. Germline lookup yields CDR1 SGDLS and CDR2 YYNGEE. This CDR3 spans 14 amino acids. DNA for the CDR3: TGTGCCAGCAGCGTAGGACAGGGGATAGACGAGCAGTACTTC. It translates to CASSVGQGIDEQYF.

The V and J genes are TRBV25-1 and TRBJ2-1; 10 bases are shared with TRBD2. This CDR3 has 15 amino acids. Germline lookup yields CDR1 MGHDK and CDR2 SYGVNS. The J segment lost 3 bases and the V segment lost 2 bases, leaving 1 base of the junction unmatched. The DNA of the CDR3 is TGTGCCAGCAGTGAAACTAGCGGGGACTACAATGAGCAGTTCTTC. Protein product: CASSETSGDYNEQFF.

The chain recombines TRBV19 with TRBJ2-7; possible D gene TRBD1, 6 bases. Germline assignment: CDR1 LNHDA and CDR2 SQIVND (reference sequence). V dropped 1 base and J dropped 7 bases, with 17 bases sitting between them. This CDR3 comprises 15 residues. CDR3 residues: CASSIVAGVRREQYF. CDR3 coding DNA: TGTGCCAGTAGTATAGTAGCAGGGGTCCGTCGAGAGCAGTACTTC. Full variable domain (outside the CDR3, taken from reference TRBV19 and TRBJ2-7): DGGITQSPKYLFRKEGQNVTLSCEQNLNHDAMYWYRQDPGQGLRLIYYSQIVNDFQKGDIAEGYSVSREKKESFPLTVTSAQKNPTAFYLCASSIVAGVRREQYFGPGTRLTVT.

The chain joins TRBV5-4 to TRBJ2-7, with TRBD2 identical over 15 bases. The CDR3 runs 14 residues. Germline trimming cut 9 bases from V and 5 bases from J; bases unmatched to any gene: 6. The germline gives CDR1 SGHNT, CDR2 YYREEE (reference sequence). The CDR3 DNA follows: TGTGCCACGGGGACTAGCGGGGGGATCGACGAGCAGTACTTC. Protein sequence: CATGTSGGIDEQYF.

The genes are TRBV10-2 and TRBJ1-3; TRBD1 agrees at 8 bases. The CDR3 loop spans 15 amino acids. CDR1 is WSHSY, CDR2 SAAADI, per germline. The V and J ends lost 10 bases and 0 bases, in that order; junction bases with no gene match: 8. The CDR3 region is CATRRGTGSGNTIYF. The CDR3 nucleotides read TGCGCCACGAGGAGAGGGACAGGCTCTGGAAACACCATATATTTT.

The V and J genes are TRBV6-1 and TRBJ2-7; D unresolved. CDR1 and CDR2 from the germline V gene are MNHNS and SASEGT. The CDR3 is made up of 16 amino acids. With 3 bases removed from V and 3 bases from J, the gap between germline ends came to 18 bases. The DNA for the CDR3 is TGTGCCAGCAGTGATTCATTGACGGGCCCCTTCTACGAGCAGTACTTC. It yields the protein CASSDSLTGPFYEQYF.

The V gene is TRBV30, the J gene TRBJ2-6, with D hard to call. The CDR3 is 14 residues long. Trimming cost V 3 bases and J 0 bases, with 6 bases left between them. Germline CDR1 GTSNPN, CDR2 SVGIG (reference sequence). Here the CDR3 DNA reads TGTGCCTGGAGCTACCACTCTGGGGCCAACGTCCTGACTTTC. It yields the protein CAWSYHSGANVLTF.

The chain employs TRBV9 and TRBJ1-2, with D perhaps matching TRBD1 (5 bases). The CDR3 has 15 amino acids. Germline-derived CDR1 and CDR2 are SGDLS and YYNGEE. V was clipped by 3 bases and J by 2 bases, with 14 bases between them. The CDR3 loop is CASSAGAGKNYGYTF. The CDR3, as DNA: TGTGCCAGCAGCGCTGGGGCAGGGAAAAACTATGGCTACACCTTC.

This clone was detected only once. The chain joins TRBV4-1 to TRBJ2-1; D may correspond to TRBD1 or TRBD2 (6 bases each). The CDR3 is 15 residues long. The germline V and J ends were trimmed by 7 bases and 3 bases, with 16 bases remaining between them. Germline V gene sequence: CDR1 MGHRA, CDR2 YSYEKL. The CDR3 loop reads CASTREGGVYNEQFF. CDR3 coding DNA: TGCGCCAGCACCCGCGAGGGGGGTGTCTACAATGAGCAGTTCTTC.

The DNA for the CDR3 is TGTGCCAGCAGCGCGGGAGGTCTTCTAGATACGCAGTATTTT. Translated, it gives CASSAGGLLDTQYF. The V call is TRBV9, the J call TRBJ2-3; 7 bases fit TRBD2. V shed 3 bases, J shed 5 bases, and the junction held 6 bases outside the gene matches. This CDR3 comprises 14 residues. CDR1 and CDR2 (germline): SGDLS, YYNGEE.

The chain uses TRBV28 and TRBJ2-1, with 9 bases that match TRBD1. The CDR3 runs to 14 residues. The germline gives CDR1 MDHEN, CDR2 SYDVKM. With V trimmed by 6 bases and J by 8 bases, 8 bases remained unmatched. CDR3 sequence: CASSLDRGFDEQFF. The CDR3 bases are TGTGCCAGCAGCCTGGACAGGGGATTTGATGAGCAGTTCTTC. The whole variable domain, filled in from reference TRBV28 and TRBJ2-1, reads DVKVTQSSRYLVKRTGEKVFLECVQDMDHENMFWYRQDPGLGLRLIYFSYDVKMKEKGDIPEGYSVSREKKERFSLILESASTNQTSMYLCASSLDRGFDEQFFGPGTRLTVL.

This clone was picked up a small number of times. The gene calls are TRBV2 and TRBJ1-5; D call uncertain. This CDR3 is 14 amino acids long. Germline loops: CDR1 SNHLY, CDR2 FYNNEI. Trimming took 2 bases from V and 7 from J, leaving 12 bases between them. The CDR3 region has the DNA TGTGCCAGCAGTGAAAGCGAGGCGGTACAGCCCCAGCATTTT. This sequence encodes CASSESEAVQPQHF. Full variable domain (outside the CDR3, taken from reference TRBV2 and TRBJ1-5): EPEVTQTPSHQVTQMGQEVILRCVPISNHLYFYWYRQILGQKVEFLVSFYNNEISEKSEIFDDQFSVERPDGSNFTLKIRSTKLEDSAMYFCASSESEAVQPQHFGDGTRLSIL.

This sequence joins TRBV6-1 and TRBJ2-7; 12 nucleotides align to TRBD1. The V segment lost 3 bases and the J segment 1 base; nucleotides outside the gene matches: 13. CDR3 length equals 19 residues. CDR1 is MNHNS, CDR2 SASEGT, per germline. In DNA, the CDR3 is TGTGCCAGCAGTGATGGGTTTTTGGGACAGGGGGCGATTTCCTACGAGCAGTACTTC. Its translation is CASSDGFLGQGAISYEQYF.

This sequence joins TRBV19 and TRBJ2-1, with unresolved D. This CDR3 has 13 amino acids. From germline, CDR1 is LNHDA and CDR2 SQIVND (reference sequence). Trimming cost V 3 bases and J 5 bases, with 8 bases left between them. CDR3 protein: CASSIYLDNEQFF. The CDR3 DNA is TGTGCCAGTAGTATTTATTTGGACAATGAGCAGTTCTTC.

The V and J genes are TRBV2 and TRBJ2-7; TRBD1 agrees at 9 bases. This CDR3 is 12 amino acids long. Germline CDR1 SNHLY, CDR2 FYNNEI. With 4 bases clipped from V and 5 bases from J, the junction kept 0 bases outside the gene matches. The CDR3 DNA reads TGTGCCAGCAGTGGGACAGGGGACGAGCAGTACTTC. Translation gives CASSGTGDEQYF.